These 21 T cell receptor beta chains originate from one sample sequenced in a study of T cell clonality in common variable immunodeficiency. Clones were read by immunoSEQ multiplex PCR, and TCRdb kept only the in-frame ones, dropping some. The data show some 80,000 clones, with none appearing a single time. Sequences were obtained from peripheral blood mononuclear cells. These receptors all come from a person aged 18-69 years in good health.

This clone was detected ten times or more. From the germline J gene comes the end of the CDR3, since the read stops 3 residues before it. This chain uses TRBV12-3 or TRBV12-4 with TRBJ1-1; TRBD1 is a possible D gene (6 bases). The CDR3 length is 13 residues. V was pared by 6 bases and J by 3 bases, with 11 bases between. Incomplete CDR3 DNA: TGTGCCAGCAGGGAGGACAGTGACACTGAA. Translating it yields CASREDSDTE. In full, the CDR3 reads CASREDSDTEAFF.

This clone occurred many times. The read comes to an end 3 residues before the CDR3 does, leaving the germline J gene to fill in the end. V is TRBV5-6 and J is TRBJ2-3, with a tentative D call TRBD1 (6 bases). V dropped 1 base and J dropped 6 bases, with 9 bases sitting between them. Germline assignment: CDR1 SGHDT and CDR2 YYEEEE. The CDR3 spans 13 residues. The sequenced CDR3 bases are TGTGCCAGCAGCTTGACAGGGACGGATACG. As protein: CASSLTGTDT. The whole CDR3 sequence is CASSLTGTDTQYF.

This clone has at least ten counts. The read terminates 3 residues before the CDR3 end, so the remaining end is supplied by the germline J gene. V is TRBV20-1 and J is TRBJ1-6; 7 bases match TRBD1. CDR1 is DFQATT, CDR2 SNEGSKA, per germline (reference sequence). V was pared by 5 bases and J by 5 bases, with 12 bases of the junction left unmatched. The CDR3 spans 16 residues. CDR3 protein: CSALPGSGTDNSPLHF. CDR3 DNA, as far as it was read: TGCAGTGCTCTCCCGGGGTCCGGGACAGATAATTCACCC.

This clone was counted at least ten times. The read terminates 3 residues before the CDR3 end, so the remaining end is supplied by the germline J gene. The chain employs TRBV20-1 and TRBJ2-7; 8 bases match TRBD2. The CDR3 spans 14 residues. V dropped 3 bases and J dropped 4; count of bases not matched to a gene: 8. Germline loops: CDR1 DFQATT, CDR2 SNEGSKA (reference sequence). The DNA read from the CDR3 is TGCAGTGCTAGTCCCCCGGGACTAGAGTACGAG. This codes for CSASPPGLEYE. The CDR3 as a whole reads CSASPPGLEYEQYF.

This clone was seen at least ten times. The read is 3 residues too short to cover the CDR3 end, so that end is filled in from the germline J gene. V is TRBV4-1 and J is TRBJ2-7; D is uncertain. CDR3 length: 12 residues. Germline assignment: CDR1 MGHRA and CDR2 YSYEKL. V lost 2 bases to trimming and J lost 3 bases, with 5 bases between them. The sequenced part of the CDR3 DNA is TGCGCCAGCAGCCAAACGGGCTACGAG. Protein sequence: CASSQTGYE. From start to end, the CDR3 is CASSQTGYEQYF.

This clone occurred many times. CDR3 DNA, as far as it was read: TGCGCCAGCAGCCAAGTCTTGAACACTGAA. Protein: CASSQVLNTE. The entire CDR3 reads CASSQVLNTEAFF. This chain links TRBV4-1 with TRBJ1-1, with unresolved D. The CDR3 end is not reached by the read, which stops 3 residues before it; the germline J gene fills it in. V lost 1 base to trimming and J lost 0 bases, with 3 bases between them. This CDR3 comprises 13 residues. Germline loops: CDR1 MGHRA, CDR2 YSYEKL.

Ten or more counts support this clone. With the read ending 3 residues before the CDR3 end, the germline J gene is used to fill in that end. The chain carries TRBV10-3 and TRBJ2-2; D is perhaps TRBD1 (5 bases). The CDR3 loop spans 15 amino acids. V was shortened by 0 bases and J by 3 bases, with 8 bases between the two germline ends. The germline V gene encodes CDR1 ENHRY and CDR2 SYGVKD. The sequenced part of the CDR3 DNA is TGTGCCATCAGTGAGTCTTTGGGGCACACCGGGGAG. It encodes CAISESLGHTGE. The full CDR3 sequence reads CAISESLGHTGELFF.

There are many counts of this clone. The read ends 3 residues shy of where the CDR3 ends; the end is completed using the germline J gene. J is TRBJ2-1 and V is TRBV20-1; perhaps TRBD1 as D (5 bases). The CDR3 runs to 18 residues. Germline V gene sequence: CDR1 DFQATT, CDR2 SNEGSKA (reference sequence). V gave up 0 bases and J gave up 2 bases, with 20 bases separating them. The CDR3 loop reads CSARDQGTWRSTYNEQFF. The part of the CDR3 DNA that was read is TGCAGTGCTAGAGATCAGGGTACCTGGCGGAGCACCTACAATGAG.

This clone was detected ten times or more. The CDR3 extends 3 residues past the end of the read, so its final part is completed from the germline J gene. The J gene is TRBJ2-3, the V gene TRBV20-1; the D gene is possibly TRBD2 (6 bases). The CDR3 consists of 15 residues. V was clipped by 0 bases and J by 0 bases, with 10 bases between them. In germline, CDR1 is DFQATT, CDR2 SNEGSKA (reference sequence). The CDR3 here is CSARDISGSTDTQYF. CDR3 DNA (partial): TGCAGTGCTAGAGATATTAGCGGAAGCACAGATACG.

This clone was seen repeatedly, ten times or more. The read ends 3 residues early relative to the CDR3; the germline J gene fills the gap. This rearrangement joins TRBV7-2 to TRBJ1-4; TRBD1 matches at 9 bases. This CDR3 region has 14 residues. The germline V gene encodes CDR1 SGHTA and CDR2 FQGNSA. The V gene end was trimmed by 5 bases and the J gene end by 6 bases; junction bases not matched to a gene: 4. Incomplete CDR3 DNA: TGTGCCAGCAGCCAACAGGGGGCGGATGAAAAA. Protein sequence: CASSQQGADEK. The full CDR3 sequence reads CASSQQGADEKLFF.

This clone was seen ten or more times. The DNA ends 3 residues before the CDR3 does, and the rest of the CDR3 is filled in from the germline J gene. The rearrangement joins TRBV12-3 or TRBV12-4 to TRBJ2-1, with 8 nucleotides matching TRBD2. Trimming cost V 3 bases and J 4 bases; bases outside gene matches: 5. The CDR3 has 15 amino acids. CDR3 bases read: TGTGCCAGCAGTTTGTCCCGGGGGGGGTACAATGAG. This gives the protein CASSLSRGGYNE. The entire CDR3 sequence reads CASSLSRGGYNEQFF.

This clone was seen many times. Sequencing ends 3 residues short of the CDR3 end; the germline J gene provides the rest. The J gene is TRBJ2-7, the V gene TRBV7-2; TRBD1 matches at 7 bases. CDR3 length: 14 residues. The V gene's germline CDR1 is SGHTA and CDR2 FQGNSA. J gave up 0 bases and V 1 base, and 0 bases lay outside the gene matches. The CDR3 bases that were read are TGTGCCAGCAGCTTAGACAGGGGCTCCTACGAG. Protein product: CASSLDRGSYE. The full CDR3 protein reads CASSLDRGSYEQYF.

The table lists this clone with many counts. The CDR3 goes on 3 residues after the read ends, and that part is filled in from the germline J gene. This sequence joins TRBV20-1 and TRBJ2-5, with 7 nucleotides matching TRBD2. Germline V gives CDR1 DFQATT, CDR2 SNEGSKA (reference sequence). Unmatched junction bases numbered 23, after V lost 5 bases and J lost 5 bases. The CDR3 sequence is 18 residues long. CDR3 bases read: TGCAGTGCTTACCCCTTCGGGCTAGCGGAGGTCCGTTCGGAGACC. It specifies CSAYPFGLAEVRSET. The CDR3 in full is CSAYPFGLAEVRSETQYF.

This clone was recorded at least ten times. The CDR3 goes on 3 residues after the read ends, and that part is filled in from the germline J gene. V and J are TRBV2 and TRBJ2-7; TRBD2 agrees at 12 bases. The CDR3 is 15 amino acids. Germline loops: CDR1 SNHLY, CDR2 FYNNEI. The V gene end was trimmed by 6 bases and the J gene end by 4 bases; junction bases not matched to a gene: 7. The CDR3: CASRRTSGDPYEQYF. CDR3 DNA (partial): TGTGCCAGCAGGAGGACTAGCGGGGATCCATACGAG.

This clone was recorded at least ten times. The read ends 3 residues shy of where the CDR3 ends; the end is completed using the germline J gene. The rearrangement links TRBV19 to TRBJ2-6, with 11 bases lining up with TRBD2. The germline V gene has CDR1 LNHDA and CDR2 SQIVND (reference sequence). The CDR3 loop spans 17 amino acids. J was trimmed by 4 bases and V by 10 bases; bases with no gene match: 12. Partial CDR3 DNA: TGTGCCACCGGGACCGGGACTAGCGGATGGGGGGCCAACGTC. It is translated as CATGTGTSGWGANV. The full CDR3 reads CATGTGTSGWGANVLTF.

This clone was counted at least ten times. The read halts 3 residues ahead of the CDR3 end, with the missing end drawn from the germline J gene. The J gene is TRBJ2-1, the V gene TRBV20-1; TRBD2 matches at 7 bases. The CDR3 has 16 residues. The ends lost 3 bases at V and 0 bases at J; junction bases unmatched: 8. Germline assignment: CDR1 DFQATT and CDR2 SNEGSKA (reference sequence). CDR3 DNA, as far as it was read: TGCAGTGCTAGGGATCCCGGGGGGACCTCCTACAATGAG. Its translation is CSARDPGGTSYNE. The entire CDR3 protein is CSARDPGGTSYNEQFF.

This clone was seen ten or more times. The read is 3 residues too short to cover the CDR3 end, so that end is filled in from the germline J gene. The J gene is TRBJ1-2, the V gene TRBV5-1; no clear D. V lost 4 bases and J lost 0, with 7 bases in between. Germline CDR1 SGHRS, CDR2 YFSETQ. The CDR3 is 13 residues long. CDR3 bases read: TGCGCCAGCAGCGCTAGTGCTAACTATGGC. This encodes CASSASANYG. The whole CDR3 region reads CASSASANYGYTF.

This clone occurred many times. The sequenced CDR3 bases are TGCGCCAGCAGCTCCGGGGACAGTTACGAG. This translates into CASSSGDSYE. The entire CDR3 reads CASSSGDSYEQYF. The chain combines TRBV5-1 with TRBJ2-7; 7 bases match TRBD1. The CDR3 end falls 3 residues outside the read, so it is completed with the germline J gene. V lost 3 bases and J lost 4; bases outside the gene matches: 4. The germline gives CDR1 SGHRS, CDR2 YFSETQ. This CDR3 spans 13 amino acids. The full variable domain, in which reference TRBV5-1 and TRBJ2-7 provide the parts outside the CDR3, is KAGVTQTPRYLIKTRGQQVTLSCSPISGHRSVSWYQQTPGQGLQFLFEYFSETQRNKGNFPGRFSGRQFSNSRSEMNVSTLELGDSALYLCASSSGDSYEQYFGPGTRLTVT.

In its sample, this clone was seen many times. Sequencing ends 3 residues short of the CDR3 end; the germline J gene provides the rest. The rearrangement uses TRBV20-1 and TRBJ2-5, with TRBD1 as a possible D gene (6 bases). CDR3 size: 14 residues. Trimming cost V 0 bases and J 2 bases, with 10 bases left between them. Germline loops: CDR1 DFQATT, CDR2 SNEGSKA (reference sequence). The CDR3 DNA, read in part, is TGCAGTGCTAGAGATGGGGGACAACAAGAGACC. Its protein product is CSARDGGQQET. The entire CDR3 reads CSARDGGQQETQYF.

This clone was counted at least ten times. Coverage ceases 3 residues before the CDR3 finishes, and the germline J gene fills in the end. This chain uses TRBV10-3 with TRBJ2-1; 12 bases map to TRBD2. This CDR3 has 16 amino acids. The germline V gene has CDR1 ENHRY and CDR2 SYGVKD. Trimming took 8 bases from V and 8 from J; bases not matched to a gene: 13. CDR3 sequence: CAIASTGLAGRHEQFF. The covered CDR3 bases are TGTGCCATCGCCTCCACAGGACTAGCGGGACGGCATGAG.

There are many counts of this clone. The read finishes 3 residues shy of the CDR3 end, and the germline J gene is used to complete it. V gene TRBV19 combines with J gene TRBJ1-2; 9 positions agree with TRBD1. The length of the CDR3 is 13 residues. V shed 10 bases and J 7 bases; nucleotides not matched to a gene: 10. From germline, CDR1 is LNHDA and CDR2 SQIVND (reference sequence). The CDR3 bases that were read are TGTGCCACAGCCCGGGACAGGGAGACTGGC. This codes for CATARDRETG. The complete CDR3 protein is CATARDRETGYTF.